This TCR beta chain was profiled in a study of identical twins. Findings of the study overall: Insertions ran lower in abundant cord blood beta clonotypes, though not in memory repertoires. Its conclusions, products of cross-sectional statistical analysis, did not come from following the same donors.

For this clonotype: No antigen is known for it.

From the 5' RACE reads, TCRdb called clonotypes with MiXCR, one entry per CDR3 protein. Altogether 450,000 or so distinct CDR3 sequences are present, about 18% being singletons, with the ten largest covering around 12%. Looked up from germline, CDR1 is SQVTM and CDR2 is ANQGSEA. This CDR3 region has 15 residues. V trimming: 4 bases; J trimming: 4 bases; junction bases outside the gene matches: 6. Sequencing was done on a sample of naive T cells sorted from blood. The V and J genes are TRBV29-1 and TRBJ2-1; 11 positions match TRBD2. This TCR was recovered from a man between 50 and 59 years old in good health. CDR3 DNA sequence: TGCAGCGTTGCCCAAAGACTAGCGGGATACAATGAGCAGTTCTTC. Translation gives CSVAQRLAGYNEQFF.